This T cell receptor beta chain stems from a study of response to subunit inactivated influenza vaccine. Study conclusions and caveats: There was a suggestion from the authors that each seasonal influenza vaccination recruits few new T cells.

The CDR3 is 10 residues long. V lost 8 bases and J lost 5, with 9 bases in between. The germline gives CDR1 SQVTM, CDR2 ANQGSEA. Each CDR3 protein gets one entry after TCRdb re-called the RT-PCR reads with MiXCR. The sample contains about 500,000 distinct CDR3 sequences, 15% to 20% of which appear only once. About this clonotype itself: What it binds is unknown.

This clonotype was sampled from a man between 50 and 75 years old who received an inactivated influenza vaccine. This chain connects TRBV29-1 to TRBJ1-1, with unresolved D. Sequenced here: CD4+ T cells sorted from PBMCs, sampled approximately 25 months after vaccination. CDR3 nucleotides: TGCAGCCCCCAGATAACTGAAGCTTTCTTT. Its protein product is CSPQITEAFF.